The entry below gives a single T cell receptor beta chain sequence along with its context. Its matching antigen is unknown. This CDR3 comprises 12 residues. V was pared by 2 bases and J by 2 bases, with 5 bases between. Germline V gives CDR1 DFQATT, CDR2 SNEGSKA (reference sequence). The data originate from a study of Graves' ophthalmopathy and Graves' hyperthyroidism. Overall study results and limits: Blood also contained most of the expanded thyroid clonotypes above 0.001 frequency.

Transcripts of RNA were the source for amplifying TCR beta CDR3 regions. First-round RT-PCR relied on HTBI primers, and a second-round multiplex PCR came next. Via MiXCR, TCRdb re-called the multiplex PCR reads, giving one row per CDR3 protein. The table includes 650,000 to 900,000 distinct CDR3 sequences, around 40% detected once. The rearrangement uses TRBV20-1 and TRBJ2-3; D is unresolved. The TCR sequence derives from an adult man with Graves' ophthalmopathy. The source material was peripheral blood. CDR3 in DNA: TGCAGTGCTAGAAGACTCACAGATACGCAGTATTTT. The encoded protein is CSARRLTDTQYF.